This note documents a single T cell receptor (beta chain) sequence. Its antigen remains unknown. CDR3 length equals 17 residues. The ends were cut back, 1 base at V and 0 bases at J, with 10 bases in the middle. Germline V gene lookup returns CDR1 SGHVS and CDR2 FQNEAQ. As defined, naive CD8 cells were CD45RO-negative and positively selected for CCR7, with terminally differentiated effector memory CD45RA+ cells excluded. All donors qualified as healthy HIV-negative adults and had experienced no recent acute infections or vaccinations. Original analysis: ImmunoSEQ yielded junction-only sequences lacking quality scores, so filtering differed. This table comes from immunoSEQ multiplex PCR, and its TCRdb copy is limited to in-frame clones, with some not included. The DNA was the basis for D and trimming; V, J and clone size are from that table. Seen here are around 2,100,000 clones, just under 95% observed once, and the top ten hold 1.2%.

This sample stems from a study of shared clonotypes between healthy human individuals. Points from the study as a whole: Naive CD4 clonotype sharing across several donors was about 5%.

The chain recombines TRBV7-8 with TRBJ2-6; D unclear. Input material: naive CD8+ T cells sorted from blood. This sequence originates from a man between 18 and 29 years old in good health. The CDR3: CASSLVPPRSGANVLTF. DNA of the CDR3: TGTGCCAGCAGCTTAGTCCCCCCCCGCTCTGGGGCCAACGTCCTGACTTTC. The entire variable domain, with the rest obtained from reference TRBV7-8 and TRBJ2-6, is as follows: GAGVSQSPRYKVAKRGQDVALRCDPISGHVSLFWYQQALGQGPEFLTYFQNEAQLDKSGLPSDRFFAERPEGSVSTLKIQRTQQEDSAVYLCASSLVPPRSGANVLTFGAGSRLTVL.